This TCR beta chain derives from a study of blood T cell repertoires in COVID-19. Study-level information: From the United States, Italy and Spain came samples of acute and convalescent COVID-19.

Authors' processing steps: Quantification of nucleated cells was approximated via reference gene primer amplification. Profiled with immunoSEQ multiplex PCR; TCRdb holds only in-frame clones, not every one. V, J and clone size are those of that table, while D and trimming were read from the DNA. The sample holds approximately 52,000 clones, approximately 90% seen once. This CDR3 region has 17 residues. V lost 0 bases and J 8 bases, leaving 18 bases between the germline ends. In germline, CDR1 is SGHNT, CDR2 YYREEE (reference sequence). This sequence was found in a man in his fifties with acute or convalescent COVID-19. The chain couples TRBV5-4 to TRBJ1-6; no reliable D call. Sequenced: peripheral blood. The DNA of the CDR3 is TGTGCCAGCAGCTTGGGTAGCAGTTCGAGGGATCATTCACCCCTCCACTTT. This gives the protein CASSLGSSSRDHSPLHF.